This T cell receptor (beta chain) was captured by sequencing in a study of cytomegalovirus exposure and HLA in healthy donors. 60 Vbeta and 13 Jbeta primers were used in PCR. Assay used: immunoSEQ multiplex PCR; TCRdb lists only in-frame clones, some missing. This table holds 200,000 or so clones, roughly four fifths found once. The V gene's germline CDR1 is SGHTA and CDR2 FQGTGA. The CDR3 runs 16 residues. V gave up 5 bases and J gave up 4 bases; unmatched junction bases: 9. The TCR comes from a woman between 45 and 65 years old in good health and CMV-seropositive. Specimen: PBMCs. The chain combines TRBV7-3 with TRBJ2-3; 10 positions match TRBD2. The CDR3 DNA reads TGTGCCAGCAGCCTAGTAGCGGGAGGACTCGCAGATACGCAGTATTTT. Protein: CASSLVAGGLADTQYF.